A single T cell receptor (beta chain) is shown here with its context. The method was immunoSEQ multiplex PCR; TCRdb's version includes in-frame clones alone and lacks a portion of them. This table has around 610,000 clones, roughly 96% appearing once. The data originate from a study of shared clonotypes between healthy human individuals. In germline, CDR1 is MDHEN, CDR2 SYDVKM. The CDR3 has 16 residues. With V trimmed by 2 bases and J by 9 bases, 14 bases remained unmatched. Selected positively for CCR7 and CD45RO-negative, naive CD8 cells excluded terminally differentiated effector memory CD45RA+ cells.

This chain uses TRBV28 with TRBJ2-7; 9 bases line up with TRBD1. The source is a woman under 40 in good health. The sequencing sample was made of naive CD8+ T cells sorted from blood. This CDR3 reads CASSLPQGAEGRRQYF. DNA of the CDR3: TGTGCCAGCAGTTTACCACAGGGGGCCGAGGGAAGGAGGCAGTACTTC.